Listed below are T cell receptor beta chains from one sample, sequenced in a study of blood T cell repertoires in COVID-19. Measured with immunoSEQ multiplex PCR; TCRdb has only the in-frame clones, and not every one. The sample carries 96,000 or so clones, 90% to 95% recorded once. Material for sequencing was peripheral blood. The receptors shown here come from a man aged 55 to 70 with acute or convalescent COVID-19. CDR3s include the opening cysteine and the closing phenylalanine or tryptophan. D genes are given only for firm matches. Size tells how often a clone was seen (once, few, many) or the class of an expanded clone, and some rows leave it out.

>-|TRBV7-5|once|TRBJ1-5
CARSLGTGGCQPQHF
TGTGCCAGAAGCTTAGGGACAGGGGGCTGTCAGCCCCAGCATTTT
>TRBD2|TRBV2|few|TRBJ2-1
CASTRAGVGFF
TGTGCCAGCACCAGAGCGGGAGTCGGGTTCTTC
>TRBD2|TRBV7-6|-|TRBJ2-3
CASSLGLAGDTQYF
TGTGCCAGCAGCCTGGGACTAGCGGGAGATACGCAGTATTTT
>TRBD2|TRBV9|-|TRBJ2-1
CASSVDGTSGRSEQFF
TGTGCCAGTAGCGTAGACGGGACTAGCGGGAGATCTGAGCAGTTCTTC
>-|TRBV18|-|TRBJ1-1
CASSPLTGNTEAFF
TGTGCCAGCTCACCACTGACAGGGAACACTGAAGCTTTCTTT
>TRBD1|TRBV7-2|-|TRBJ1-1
CASRLQGKNTEAFF
TGTGCCAGCAGACTACAGGGGAAAAACACTGAAGCTTTCTTT
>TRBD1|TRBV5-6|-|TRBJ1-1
CASSHKQGATEAFF
TGTGCCAGCAGCCATAAACAGGGGGCTACTGAAGCTTTCTTT
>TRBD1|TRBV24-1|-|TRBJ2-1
CATSGPTGYNEQFF
TGTGCCACCAGTGGCCCGACAGGGTACAATGAGCAGTTCTTC
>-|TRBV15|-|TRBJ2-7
CATSRDIQIGYEQYF
TGTGCCACCAGCAGAGATATACAGATTGGGTACGAGCAGTACTTC
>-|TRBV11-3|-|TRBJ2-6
CASSALTMWSGANVLTF
TGTGCCAGCAGCGCCCTGACAATGTGGTCTGGGGCCAACGTCCTGACTTTC
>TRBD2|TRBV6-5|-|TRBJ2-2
CASILAENTGELFF
TGTGCCAGTATACTAGCGGAGAACACCGGGGAGCTGTTTTTT
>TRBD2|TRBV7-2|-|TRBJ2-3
CASSFRLLAGGDTQYF
TGTGCCAGCAGCTTCCGTCTGCTAGCGGGAGGTGATACGCAGTATTTT
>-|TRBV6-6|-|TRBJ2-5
CASSYSRETQYF
TGTGCCAGCAGTTACTCGAGAGAGACCCAGTACTTC
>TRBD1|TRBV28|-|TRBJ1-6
CASSPGQGRNSPLHF
TGTGCCAGCTCCCCCGGACAGGGGCGAAATTCACCCCTCCACTTT
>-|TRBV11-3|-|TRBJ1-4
CASSKAHRPGEKLFF
TGTGCCAGCAGCAAAGCTCACCGTCCAGGGGAAAAACTGTTTTTT
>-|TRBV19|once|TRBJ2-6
CASSPRPLGRDSGANVLTF
TGTGCCAGTAGCCCCCGCCCCCTGGGCAGGGACTCTGGGGCCAACGTCCTGACTTTC
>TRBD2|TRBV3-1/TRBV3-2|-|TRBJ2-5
CASSQGGSGETQYF
TGTGCCAGCAGCCAAGGTGGTAGCGGGGAGACCCAGTACTTC
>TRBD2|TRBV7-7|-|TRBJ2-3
CASSSGLAGVADTQYF
TGTGCTAGCAGCTCGGGACTAGCGGGAGTGGCAGATACGCAGTATTTT
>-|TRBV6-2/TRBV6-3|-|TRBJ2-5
CASSYSGPQYF
TGTGCCAGCAGTTACTCTGGGCCCCAGTACTTC
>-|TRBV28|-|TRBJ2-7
CASSFDYYEQYF
TGTGCCAGCAGCTTCGACTATTACGAGCAGTACTTC
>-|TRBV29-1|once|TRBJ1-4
CSVEERGEKLFF
TGCAGCGTTGAAGAACGAGGGGAAAAACTGTTTTTT
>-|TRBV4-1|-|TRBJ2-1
CASSPDMSPMYNEQFF
TGCGCCAGCAGCCCAGACATGTCCCCCATGTACAATGAGCAGTTCTTC
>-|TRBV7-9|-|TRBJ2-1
CASSPASGASYNEQFF
TGTGCCAGCAGCCCCGCAAGCGGAGCCTCCTACAATGAGCAGTTCTTC
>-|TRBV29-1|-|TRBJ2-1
CSVDRLGAGDEQFF
TGCAGCGTTGATCGGTTGGGCGCCGGGGATGAGCAGTTCTTC
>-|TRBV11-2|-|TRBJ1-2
CASSLDHEGNYGYTF
TGTGCCAGCAGCTTAGATCATGAGGGAAACTATGGCTACACCTTC
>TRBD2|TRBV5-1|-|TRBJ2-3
CASSLGGRAGVDTQYF
TGCGCCAGCAGCTTGGGGGGCAGGGCGGGAGTCGATACGCAGTATTTT
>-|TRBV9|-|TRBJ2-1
CASSKSGALYNEQFF
TGTGCCAGCAGCAAGTCGGGAGCGCTCTACAATGAGCAGTTCTTC
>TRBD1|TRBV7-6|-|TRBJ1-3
CASSLSGGKTRNTIYF
TGTGCCAGCAGCTTATCAGGGGGAAAAACTAGGAACACCATATATTTT
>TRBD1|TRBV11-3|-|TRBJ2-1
CASSPRTGGADEQFF
TGTGCCAGCAGCCCCCGGACAGGGGGCGCGGATGAGCAGTTCTTC
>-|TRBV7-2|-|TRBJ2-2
CASSLAARREVGELFF
TGTGCCAGCAGCTTAGCGGCTAGGAGGGAGGTCGGGGAGCTGTTTTTT
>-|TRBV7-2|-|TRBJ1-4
CASSLVLVPRKLFF
TGTGCCAGCAGCTTAGTCTTAGTTCCGAGGAAACTGTTTTTT
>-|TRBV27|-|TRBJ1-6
CASSLSVSIRGGNNSPLHF
TGTGCCAGCAGTTTATCCGTCTCGATCCGGGGAGGAAATAATTCACCCCTCCACTTT
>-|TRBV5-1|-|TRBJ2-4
CASSLAGVASKNIQYF
TGCGCCAGCAGCTTGGCAGGGGTGGCGTCCAAAAACATTCAGTACTTC
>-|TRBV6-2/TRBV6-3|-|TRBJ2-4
CASSYDGGPRGYIQYF
TGTGCCAGCAGTTACGACGGGGGCCCGCGGGGGTACATTCAGTACTTC
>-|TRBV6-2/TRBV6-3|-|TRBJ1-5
CASSYPAGVPNQPQHF
TGTGCCAGCAGTTACCCCGCGGGGGTCCCCAATCAGCCCCAGCATTTT
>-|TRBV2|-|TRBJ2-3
CANRAGANTDTQYF
TGTGCCAACCGAGCAGGGGCGAACACAGATACGCAGTATTTT
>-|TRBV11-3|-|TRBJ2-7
CASSSPRQQYF
TGTGCCAGCAGCTCCCCGCGTCAGCAGTACTTC
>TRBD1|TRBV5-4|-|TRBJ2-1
CASSLRTGANEQFF
TGTGCCAGCAGCTTGAGGACAGGGGCCAATGAGCAGTTCTTC
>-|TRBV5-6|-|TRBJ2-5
CASSRGLGQETQYF
TGTGCCAGCAGCAGGGGCCTGGGCCAAGAGACCCAGTACTTC
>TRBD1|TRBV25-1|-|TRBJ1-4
CASSEWNRGSEKLFF
TGTGCCAGCAGTGAATGGAACAGGGGGTCTGAAAAACTGTTTTTT
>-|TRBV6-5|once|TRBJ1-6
CASSYAGTGPSPLHF
TGTGCCAGCAGTTACGCCGGGACTGGCCCTTCACCCCTCCACTTT
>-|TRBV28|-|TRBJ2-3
CASRSSGGGIIDTQYF
TGTGCCAGCAGATCGTCTGGGGGGGGCATCATAGATACGCAGTATTTT
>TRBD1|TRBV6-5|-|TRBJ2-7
CASSYSAGGLYEQYF
TGTGCCAGCAGTTACTCGGCAGGGGGCCTCTACGAGCAGTACTTC
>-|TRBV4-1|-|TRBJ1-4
CASSLGTSATNEKLFF
TGCGCCAGCAGCCTCGGGACATCTGCAACTAATGAAAAACTGTTTTTT
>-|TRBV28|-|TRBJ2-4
CATGEPWKAKNIQYF
TGTGCCACCGGGGAGCCGTGGAAAGCCAAAAACATTCAGTACTTC
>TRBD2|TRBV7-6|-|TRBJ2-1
CASSPGGYSGSSYNEQFF
TGTGCCAGCAGCCCCGGGGGGTATAGCGGGAGCTCCTACAATGAGCAGTTCTTC
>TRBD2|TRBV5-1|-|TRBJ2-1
CASSPEGLAGASYNEQFF
TGCGCCAGCAGCCCCGAAGGACTAGCGGGGGCCTCCTACAATGAGCAGTTCTTC
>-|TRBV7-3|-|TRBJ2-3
CASSPQGGAGTDTQYF
TGTGCCAGCAGCCCCCAGGGGGGCGCTGGCACAGATACGCAGTATTTT
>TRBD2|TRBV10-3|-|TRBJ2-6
CAIGTSGLSGANVLTF
TGTGCCATTGGGACTAGCGGACTCTCTGGGGCCAACGTCCTGACTTTC
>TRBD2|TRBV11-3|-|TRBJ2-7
CASSLSPSGSHEQYF
TGTGCCAGCAGCTTATCCCCTAGCGGGAGTCACGAGCAGTACTTC
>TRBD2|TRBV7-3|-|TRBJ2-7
CASSSRLAGLDEQYF
TGTGCCAGCAGCTCTCGACTAGCGGGGTTGGACGAGCAGTACTTC
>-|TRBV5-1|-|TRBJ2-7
CASSLAQGAHYEQYF
TGCGCCAGCAGCTTGGCACAGGGAGCACACTACGAGCAGTACTTC
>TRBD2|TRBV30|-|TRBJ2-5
CAWAGVETQYF
TGTGCCTGGGCGGGGGTGGAGACCCAGTACTTC
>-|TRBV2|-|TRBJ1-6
CASSLRWSGSPLHF
TGTGCCAGCAGTTTAAGGTGGAGCGGGTCACCCCTCCACTTT
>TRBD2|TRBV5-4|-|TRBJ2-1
CASSFLAGEGYNEQFF
TGTGCCAGCAGCTTCCTAGCGGGAGAAGGCTACAATGAGCAGTTCTTC